This TCR beta chain was documented in a study of blood T cell repertoires in COVID-19. Study context: T cells, B-cell-depleted T cells, or PBMCs supplied cDNA or gDNA.

This clone was counted between two and nine times. This table comes from immunoSEQ multiplex PCR, and its TCRdb copy is limited to in-frame clones, with some not included. This sample has about 100,000 clones, with more than 75% found just once. The CDR3 loop spans 14 amino acids. V shed 4 bases and J 2 bases; nucleotides not matched to a gene: 4. In germline, CDR1 is SGHNT, CDR2 YYREEE (reference sequence). The TCR comes from a man between 25 and 39 years old in a cohort sampled during active COVID-19. The sequencing input was peripheral blood. The chain employs TRBV5-4 and TRBJ1-2, with 8 positions matching TRBD1. The DNA of the CDR3 is TGTGCCAGCAGCCTGGACAGGGCGAACTATGGCTACACCTTC. Translated, it gives CASSLDRANYGYTF. Filled out from reference TRBV5-4 and TRBJ1-2, the complete variable domain reads ETGVTQSPTHLIKTRGQQVTLRCSSQSGHNTVSWYQQALGQGPQFIFQYYREEENGRGNFPPRFSGLQFPNYSSELNVNALELDDSALYLCASSLDRANYGYTFGSGTRLTVV.